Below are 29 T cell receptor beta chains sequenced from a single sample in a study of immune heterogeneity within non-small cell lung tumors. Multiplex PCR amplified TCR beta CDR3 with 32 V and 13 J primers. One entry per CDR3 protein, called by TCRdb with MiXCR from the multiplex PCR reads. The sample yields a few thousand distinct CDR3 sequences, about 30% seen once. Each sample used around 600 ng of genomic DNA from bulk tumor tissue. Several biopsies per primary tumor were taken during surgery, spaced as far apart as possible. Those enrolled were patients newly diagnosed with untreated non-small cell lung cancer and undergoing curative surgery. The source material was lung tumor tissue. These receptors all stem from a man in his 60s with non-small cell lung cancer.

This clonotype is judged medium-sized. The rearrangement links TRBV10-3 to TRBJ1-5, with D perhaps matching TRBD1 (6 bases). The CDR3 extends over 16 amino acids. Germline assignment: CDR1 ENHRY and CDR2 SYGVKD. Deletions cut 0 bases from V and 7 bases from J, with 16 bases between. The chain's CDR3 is CAISESAGASRQPQHF. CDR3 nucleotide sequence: TGTGCCATCAGTGAGTCGGCAGGGGCTTCGAGGCAGCCCCAGCATTTT.

CDR3 nucleotide sequence: TGCAGTGCTTGGGACTCCATGGTGGGCTCCTACAATGAGCAGTTCTTC. It is translated as CSAWDSMVGSYNEQFF. This rearrangement joins TRBV20-1 to TRBJ2-1; weak D call: TRBD2 (6 bases). Germline V CDR1 and CDR2: DFQATT, SNEGSKA (reference sequence). The CDR3 is 16 amino acids. The V and J ends lost 5 bases and 0 bases respectively, with 17 bases between them.

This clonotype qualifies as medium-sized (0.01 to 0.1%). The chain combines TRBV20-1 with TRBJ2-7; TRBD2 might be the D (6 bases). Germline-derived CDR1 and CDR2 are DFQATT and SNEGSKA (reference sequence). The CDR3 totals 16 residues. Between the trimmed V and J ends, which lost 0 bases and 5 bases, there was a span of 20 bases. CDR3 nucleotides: TGCAGTGCTAGAGATCTAGGGCTAGCGAGTTTGGACGAGCAGTACTTC. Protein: CSARDLGLASLDEQYF.

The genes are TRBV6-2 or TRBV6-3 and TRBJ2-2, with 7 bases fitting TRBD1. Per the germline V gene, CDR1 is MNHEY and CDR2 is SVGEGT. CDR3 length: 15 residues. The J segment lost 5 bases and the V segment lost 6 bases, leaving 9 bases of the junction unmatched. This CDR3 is CASRNMAGGTGELFF. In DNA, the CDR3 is TGTGCCAGCAGAAATATGGCAGGGGGTACCGGGGAGCTGTTTTTT.

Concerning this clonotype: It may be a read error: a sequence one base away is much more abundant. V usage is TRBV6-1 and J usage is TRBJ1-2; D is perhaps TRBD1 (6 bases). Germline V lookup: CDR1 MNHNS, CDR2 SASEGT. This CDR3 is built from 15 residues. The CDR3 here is CATSEAGDNHYGYTF. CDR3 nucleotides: TGTGCCACCAGTGAAGCTGGGGACAATCACTATGGCTACACCTTC.

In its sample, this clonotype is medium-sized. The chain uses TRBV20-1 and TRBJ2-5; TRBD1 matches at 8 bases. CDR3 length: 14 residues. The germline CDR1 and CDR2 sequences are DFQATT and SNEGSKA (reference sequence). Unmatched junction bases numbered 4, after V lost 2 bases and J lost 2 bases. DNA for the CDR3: TGCAGTGCTAGAACGGGACAGGTTCAAGAGACCCAGTACTTC. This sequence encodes CSARTGQVQETQYF.

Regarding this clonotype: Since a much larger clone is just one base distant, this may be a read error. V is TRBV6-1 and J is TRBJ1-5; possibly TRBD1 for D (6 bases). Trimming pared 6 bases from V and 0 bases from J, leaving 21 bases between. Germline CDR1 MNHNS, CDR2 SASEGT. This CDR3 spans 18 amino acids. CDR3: CASSPTGTCDYSNQPQHF. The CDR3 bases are TGTGCCAGCAGCCCCACCGGGACATGCGATTATAGCAATCAGCCCCAGCATTTT.

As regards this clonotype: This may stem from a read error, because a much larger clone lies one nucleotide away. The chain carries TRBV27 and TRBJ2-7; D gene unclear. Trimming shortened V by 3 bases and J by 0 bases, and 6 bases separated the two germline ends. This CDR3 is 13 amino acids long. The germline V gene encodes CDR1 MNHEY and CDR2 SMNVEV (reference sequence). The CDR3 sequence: CASSLSDSYEQYF. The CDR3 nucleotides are TGTGCCAGCAGTTTGTCGGACTCCTACGAGCAGTACTTC.

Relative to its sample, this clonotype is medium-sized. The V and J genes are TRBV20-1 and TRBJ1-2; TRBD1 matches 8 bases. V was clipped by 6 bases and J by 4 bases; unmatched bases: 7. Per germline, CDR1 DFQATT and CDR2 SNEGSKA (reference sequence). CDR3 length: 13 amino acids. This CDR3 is CSAATGGLYGYTF. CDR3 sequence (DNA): TGCAGTGCCGCCACAGGGGGTCTCTATGGCTACACCTTC.

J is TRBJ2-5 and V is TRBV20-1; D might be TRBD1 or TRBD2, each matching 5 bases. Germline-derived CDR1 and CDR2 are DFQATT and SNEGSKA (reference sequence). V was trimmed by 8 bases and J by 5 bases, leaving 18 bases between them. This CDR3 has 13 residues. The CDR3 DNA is TGCAGTCCGGACCGGGACCCTCGGGAGACCCAGTACTTC. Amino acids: CSPDRDPRETQYF.

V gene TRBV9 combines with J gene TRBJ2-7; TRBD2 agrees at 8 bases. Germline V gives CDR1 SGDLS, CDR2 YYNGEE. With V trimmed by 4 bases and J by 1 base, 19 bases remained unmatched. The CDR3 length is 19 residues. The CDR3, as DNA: TGTGCCAGCAGCTTAGGTTTTAGAAGCGGGAGTTGTTTATCCTACGAGCAGTACTTC. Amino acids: CASSLGFRSGSCLSYEQYF.

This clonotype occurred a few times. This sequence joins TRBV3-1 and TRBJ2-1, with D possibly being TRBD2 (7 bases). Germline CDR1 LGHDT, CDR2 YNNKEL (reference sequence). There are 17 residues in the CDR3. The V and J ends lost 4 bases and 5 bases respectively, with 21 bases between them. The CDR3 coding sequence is TGTGCCAGCAGCCGCCAGAAGGGGGGGGATTACCACAATGAGCAGTTCTTC. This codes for CASSRQKGGDYHNEQFF.

CDR3 in amino acids: CAWSVWQTVNTEAFF. The CDR3 nucleotides are TGTGCCTGGAGTGTATGGCAAACGGTGAACACTGAAGCTTTCTTT. This chain connects TRBV30 to TRBJ1-1; D uncertain. This CDR3 has 15 amino acids. V lost 0 bases to trimming and J lost 0 bases, with 11 bases between them. The germline V gene encodes CDR1 GTSNPN and CDR2 SVGIG (reference sequence). Looking up the rest from reference TRBV30 and TRBJ1-1 gives the full variable domain: SQTIHQWPATLVQPVGSPLSLECTVEGTSNPNLYWYRQAAGRGLQLLFYSVGIGQISSEVPQNLSASRPQDRQFILSSKKLLLSDSGFYLCAWSVWQTVNTEAFFGQGTRLTVV.

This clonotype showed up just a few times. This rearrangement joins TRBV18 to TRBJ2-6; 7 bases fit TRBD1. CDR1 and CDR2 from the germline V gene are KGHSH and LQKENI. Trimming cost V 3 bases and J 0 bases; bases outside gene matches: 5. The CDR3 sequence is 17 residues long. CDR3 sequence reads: CASSPGQIISGANVLTF. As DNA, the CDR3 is TGTGCCAGCTCACCGGGACAGATCATCTCTGGGGCCAACGTCCTGACTTTC.

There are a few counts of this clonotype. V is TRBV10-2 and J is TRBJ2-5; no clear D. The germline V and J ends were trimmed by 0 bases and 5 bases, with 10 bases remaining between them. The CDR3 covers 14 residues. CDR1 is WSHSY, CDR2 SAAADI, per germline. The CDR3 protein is CASSESWVLETQYF. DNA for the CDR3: TGCGCCAGCAGTGAGTCTTGGGTTCTGGAGACCCAGTACTTC.

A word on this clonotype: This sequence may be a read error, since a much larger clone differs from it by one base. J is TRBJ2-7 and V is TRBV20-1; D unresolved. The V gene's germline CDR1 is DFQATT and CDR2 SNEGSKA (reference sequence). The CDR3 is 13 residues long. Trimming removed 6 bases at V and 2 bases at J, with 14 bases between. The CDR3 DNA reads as TGCAGTGCCAGGCGTGGGCCTCCCTACGAGCAGTACTTC. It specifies CSARRGPPYEQYF.

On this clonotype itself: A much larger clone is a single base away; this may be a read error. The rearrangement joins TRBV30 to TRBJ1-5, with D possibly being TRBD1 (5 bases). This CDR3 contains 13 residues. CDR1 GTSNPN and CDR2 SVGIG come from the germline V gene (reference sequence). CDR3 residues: CAWAPGGDHPQHF. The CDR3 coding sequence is TGTGCCTGGGCTCCTGGGGGAGATCATCCCCAGCATTTT.

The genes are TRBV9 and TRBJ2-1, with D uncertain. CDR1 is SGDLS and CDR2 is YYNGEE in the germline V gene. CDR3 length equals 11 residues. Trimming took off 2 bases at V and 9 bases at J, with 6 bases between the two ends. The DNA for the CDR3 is TGTGCCAGCAGCGTTACCAGTGAGCAGTTCTTC. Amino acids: CASSVTSEQFF.

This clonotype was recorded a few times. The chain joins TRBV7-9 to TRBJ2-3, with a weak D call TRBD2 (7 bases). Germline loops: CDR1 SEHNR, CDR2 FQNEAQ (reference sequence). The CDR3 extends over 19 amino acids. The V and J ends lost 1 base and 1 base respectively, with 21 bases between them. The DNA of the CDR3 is TGTGCCAGCAGCTTAGGAGATCAGGGGCTAGCGGAGTGCACAGATACGCAGTATTTT. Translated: CASSLGDQGLAECTDTQYF.

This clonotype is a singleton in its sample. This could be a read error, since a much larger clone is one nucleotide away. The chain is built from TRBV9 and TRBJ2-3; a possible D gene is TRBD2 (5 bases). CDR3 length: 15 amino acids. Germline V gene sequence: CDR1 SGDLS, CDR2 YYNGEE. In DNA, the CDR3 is TGTGCCAGCACCCAAACTCTAGCAACCACAGATACGCATTATTTT. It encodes CASTQTLATTDTHYF. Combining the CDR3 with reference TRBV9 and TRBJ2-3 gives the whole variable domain DSGVTQTPKHLITATGQRVTLRCSPRSGDLSVYWYQQSLDQGLQFLIQYYNGEERAKGNILERFSAQQFPDLHSELNLSSLELGDSALYFCASTQTLATTDTHYFGPGTRLTVL.

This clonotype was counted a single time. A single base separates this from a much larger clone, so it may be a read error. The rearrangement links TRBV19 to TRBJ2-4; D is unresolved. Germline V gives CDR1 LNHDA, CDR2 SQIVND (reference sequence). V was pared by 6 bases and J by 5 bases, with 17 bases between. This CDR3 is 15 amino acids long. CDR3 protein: CASRIEYGIENIQYF. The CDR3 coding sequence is TGTGCCAGTAGGATTGAATATGGGATAGAAAACATTCAGTACTTC.

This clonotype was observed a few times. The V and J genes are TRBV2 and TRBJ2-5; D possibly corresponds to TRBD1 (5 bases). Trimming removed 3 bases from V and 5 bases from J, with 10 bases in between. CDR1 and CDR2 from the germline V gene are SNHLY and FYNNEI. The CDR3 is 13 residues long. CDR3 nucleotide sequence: TGTGCCAGCAGTGACAGGGTCCGGGAGACCCAGTACTTC. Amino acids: CASSDRVRETQYF.

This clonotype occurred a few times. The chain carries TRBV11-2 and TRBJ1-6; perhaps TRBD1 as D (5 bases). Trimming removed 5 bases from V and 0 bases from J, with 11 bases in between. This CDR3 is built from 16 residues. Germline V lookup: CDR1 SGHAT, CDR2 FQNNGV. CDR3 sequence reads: CASSRDGSSYNSPLHF. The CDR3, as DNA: TGTGCCAGCAGCCGGGACGGCAGCTCCTATAATTCACCCCTCCACTTT.

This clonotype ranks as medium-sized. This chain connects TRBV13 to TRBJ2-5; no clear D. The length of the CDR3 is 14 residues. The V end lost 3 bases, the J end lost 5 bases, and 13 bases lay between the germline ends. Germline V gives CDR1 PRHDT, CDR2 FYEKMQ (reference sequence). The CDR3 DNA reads TGTGCCAGCAGCTTTGGCCTAGTCACGGAGACCCAGTACTTC. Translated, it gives CASSFGLVTETQYF.

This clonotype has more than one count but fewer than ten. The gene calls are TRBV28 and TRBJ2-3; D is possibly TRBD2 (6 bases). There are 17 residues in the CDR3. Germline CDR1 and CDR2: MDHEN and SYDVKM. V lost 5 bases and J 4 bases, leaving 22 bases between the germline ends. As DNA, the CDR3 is TGTGCCAGCAGTCACCCCCCTGGGGGGAGATGGTCAGATACGCAGTATTTT. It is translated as CASSHPPGGRWSDTQYF.

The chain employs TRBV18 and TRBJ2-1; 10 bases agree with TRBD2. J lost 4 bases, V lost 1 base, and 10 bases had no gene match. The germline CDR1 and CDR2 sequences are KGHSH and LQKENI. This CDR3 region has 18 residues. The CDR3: CASSPRLPAGGFYNEQFF. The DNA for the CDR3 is TGTGCCAGCTCACCACGATTGCCAGCGGGAGGGTTTTACAATGAGCAGTTCTTC. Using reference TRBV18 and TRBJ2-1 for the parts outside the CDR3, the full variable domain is NAGVMQNPRHLVRRRGQEARLRCSPMKGHSHVYWYRQLPEEGLKFMVYLQKENIIDESGMPKERFSAEFPKEGPSILRIQQVVRGDSAAYFCASSPRLPAGGFYNEQFFGPGTRLTVL.

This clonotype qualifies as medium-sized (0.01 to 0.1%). In nucleotides, the CDR3 is TGTGCCAGTGGGGACCCCGCAGATACGCAGTATTTT. This sequence encodes CASGDPADTQYF. The chain couples TRBV7-3 to TRBJ2-3; D tentatively fits TRBD1 or TRBD2 (5 bases each). This CDR3 is 12 amino acids long. Germline-derived CDR1 and CDR2 are SGHTA and FQGTGA. Trimming cost V 9 bases and J 4 bases, with 11 bases left between them.

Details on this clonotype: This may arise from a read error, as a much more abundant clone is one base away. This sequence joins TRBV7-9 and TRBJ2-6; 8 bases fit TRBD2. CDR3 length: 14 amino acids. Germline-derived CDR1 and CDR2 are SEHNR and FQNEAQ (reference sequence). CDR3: CTSSGSSGANVLTF. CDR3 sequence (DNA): TGTACCAGCAGCGGGAGCTCTGGGGCCAACGTCCTGACTTTC. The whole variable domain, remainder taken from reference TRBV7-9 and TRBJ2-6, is DTGVSQNPRHKITKRGQNVTFRCDPISEHNRLYWYRQTLGQGPEFLTYFQNEAQLEKSRLLSDRFSAERPKGSFSTLEIQRTEQGDSAMYLCTSSGSSGANVLTFGAGSRLTVL.

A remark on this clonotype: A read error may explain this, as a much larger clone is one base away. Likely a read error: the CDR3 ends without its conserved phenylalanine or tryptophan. The CDR3 DNA follows: TGTGCCAGCAGACCAAGAGGACAGTCCCTCTATGGCTACACCTTA. It specifies CASRPRGQSLYGYTL. The chain recombines TRBV12-3 or TRBV12-4 with TRBJ1-2; weak D call: TRBD1 (6 bases). The V end was cut by 6 bases, the J end by 4 bases, with 18 bases between. This CDR3 spans 15 amino acids.